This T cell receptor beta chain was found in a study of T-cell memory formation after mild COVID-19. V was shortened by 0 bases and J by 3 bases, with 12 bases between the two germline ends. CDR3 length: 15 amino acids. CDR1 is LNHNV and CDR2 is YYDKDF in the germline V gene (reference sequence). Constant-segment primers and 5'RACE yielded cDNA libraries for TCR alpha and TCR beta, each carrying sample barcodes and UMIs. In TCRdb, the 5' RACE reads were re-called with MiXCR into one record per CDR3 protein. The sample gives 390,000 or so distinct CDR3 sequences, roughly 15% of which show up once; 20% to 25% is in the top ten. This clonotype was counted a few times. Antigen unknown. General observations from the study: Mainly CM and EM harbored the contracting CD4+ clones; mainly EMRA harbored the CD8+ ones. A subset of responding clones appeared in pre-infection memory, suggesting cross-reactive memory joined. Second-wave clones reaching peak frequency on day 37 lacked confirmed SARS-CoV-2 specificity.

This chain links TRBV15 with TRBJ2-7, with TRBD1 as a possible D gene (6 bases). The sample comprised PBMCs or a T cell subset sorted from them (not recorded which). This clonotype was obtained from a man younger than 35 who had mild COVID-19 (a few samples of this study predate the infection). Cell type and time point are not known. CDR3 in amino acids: CATSRDVTGGYEQYV. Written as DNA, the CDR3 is TGTGCCACCAGCAGAGATGTGACAGGTGGCTACGAGCAGTACGTC.